This T cell receptor beta chain is from a study of blood T cell repertoires in COVID-19. Study-wide background: Acute-phase and convalescent COVID-19 samples originated in the United States, Italy and Spain.

The CDR3 covers 14 residues. V was clipped by 0 bases and J by 3 bases, with 12 bases between them. Germline V lookup: CDR1 SQVTM, CDR2 ANQGSEA. In the original processing: The authors estimated nucleated cell counts from reference gene primer amplification. Measured with immunoSEQ multiplex PCR; TCRdb has only the in-frame clones, and not every one. V and J calls and clone size follow that table, whereas D and trimming were derived from the DNA. The sample records approximately 58,000 clones, approximately 90% being singletons. Sequencing used peripheral blood. The V gene is TRBV29-1, the J gene TRBJ2-7, with D maybe TRBD1 (5 bases). This clonotype was sampled from a human donor in a cohort sampled during active COVID-19. CDR3 region: CSVEDTRVSYEQYF. The CDR3 DNA reads as TGCAGCGTTGAAGATACCAGGGTTAGCTACGAGCAGTACTTC.